This TCR beta chain was captured in a study of control samples from healthy donors and cancer patients. V gave up 6 bases and J gave up 7 bases; unmatched junction bases: 1. The CDR3 has 12 amino acids. Sequencing was performed with immunoSEQ multiplex PCR; in TCRdb, only in-frame clones are kept and a portion is missing. The sample has 75,000 to 100,000 clones, around 92% seen once; the top ten hold less than 7%. The J gene is TRBJ2-2, the V gene TRBV12-3 or TRBV12-4; 8 nucleotides agree with TRBD2. The sequencing sample was made of blood. The sequence was collected from a man aged 50 to 59 in good health. This CDR3 is CASSRGGGELFF. The CDR3 DNA sequence: TGTGCCAGCAGCCGGGGGGGCGGGGAGCTGTTTTTT.